The 26 T cell receptor beta chains below were found in one sample sequenced in a study of T cell changes during pregnancy in multiple sclerosis. Sequenced by immunoSEQ multiplex PCR; TCRdb stores in-frame clones only, minus some. The sample has roughly 74,000 clones; about 88% are singletons. The sequencing used peripheral blood, collected before pregnancy. These receptors were collected from a female donor with multiple sclerosis, enrolled in a pregnancy study.

This clone was observed a handful of times. V and J are TRBV2 and TRBJ2-7, with 12 bases matching TRBD1. V shed 10 bases, J shed 6 bases, and the junction held 7 bases outside the gene matches. Per germline, CDR1 SNHLY and CDR2 FYNNEI. The CDR3 contains 13 residues. The CDR3 reads CATTGTGGGEQYF. CDR3 sequence (DNA): TGTGCCACAACCGGGACAGGGGGCGGCGAGCAGTACTTC.

The V call is TRBV7-9, the J call TRBJ2-5; D is ambiguous. This CDR3 has 14 residues. The V end was cut by 5 bases, the J end by 2 bases, with 12 bases between. Germline CDR1 is SEHNR and CDR2 is FQNEAQ (reference sequence). CDR3 nucleotide sequence: TGTGCCAGCAGCCCGACACGGATACAAGAGACCCAGTACTTC. Protein sequence: CASSPTRIQETQYF.

The chain couples TRBV2 to TRBJ1-5, with D unclear. The ends were cut back, 5 bases at V and 4 bases at J, with 9 bases in the middle. The CDR3 sequence is 13 residues long. The germline V gene has CDR1 SNHLY and CDR2 FYNNEI. The CDR3 DNA reads as TGTGCCAGCAGTAGTAGTCTAAATCAGCCCCAGCATTTT. Translating it yields CASSSSLNQPQHF.

CDR3 protein: CASSLQGAGTEAFF. The CDR3, as DNA: TGCGCCAGCAGCTTACAGGGGGCGGGTACTGAAGCTTTCTTT. V gene TRBV5-1 combines with J gene TRBJ1-1; TRBD1 matches at 9 bases. This CDR3 comprises 14 residues. The junction had 4 bases not matched to a gene; V was cut back by 2 bases and J by 5 bases. Germline V gene lookup returns CDR1 SGHRS and CDR2 YFSETQ.

The chain recombines TRBV5-1 with TRBJ1-2, with 8 positions matching TRBD1. The V and J ends lost 4 bases and 0 bases, in that order; junction bases with no gene match: 8. CDR1 and CDR2 (germline): SGHRS, YFSETQ. This CDR3 comprises 16 residues. In DNA form, the CDR3 reads TGCGCCAGCAGCCGGACAGGGCAGCCCGCTAACTATGGCTACACCTTC. This gives the protein CASSRTGQPANYGYTF.

The chain has TRBV25-1 and TRBJ1-2; a weak D match, TRBD1 (5 bases). V was trimmed by 6 bases and J by 4 bases, leaving 15 bases between them. Germline values: CDR1 MGHDK, CDR2 SYGVNS. This CDR3 is built from 14 residues. The CDR3 DNA is TGTGCCAGCAGCTCCGGGTTTCAGGGCTATGGCTACACCTTC. Translation: CASSSGFQGYGYTF.

The V gene is TRBV7-8, the J gene TRBJ2-5, with 7 nucleotides matching TRBD1. The germline gives CDR1 SGHVS, CDR2 FQNEAQ. CDR3 length equals 15 residues. Trimming took 5 bases from V and 3 from J; bases not matched to a gene: 9. CDR3 residues: CASSLRDSREETQYF. CDR3 nucleotide sequence: TGTGCCAGCAGCCTCAGGGACAGCCGAGAAGAGACCCAGTACTTC.

This rearrangement joins TRBV6-5 to TRBJ2-7; weak D call: TRBD2 (6 bases). Between the trimmed V and J ends, which lost 1 base and 7 bases, there was a span of 14 bases. CDR1 MNHEY and CDR2 SVGAGI come from the germline V gene. CDR3 length equals 14 residues. CDR3 nucleotide sequence: TGTGCCAGCAGTTACTTCTCGGGAGCGAGTGAGCAGTACTTC. Translation: CASSYFSGASEQYF.

The chain employs TRBV6-5 and TRBJ1-2; 8 bases are shared with TRBD1. This CDR3 region has 15 residues. Germline CDR1 is MNHEY and CDR2 is SVGAGI. The V segment lost 4 bases and the J segment 0 bases; nucleotides outside the gene matches: 4. CDR3 sequence (DNA): TGTGCCAGCAGTTCCCCGACAGGGGCTAACTATGGCTACACCTTC. Its translation is CASSSPTGANYGYTF.

This chain uses TRBV5-1 with TRBJ1-1; possibly TRBD1 for D (6 bases). Trimming shortened V by 4 bases and J by 1 base, and 26 bases separated the two germline ends. The CDR3 length is 19 residues. Germline V gene lookup returns CDR1 SGHRS and CDR2 YFSETQ. In DNA, the CDR3 is TGCGCCAGCAGCCTTCACCCGGACAGTCTACCGCGACAGAACACTGAAGCTTTCTTT. It specifies CASSLHPDSLPRQNTEAFF.

This clone has just a few counts. V and J are TRBV4-2 and TRBJ2-3; TRBD2 matches 8 bases. Trimming took 3 bases from V and 4 from J; bases not matched to a gene: 9. The length of the CDR3 is 16 residues. Germline V lookup: CDR1 LGHNA, CDR2 YNFKEQ. CDR3 in DNA: TGTGCCAGCAGCCACGAGTACGGGGGGGCATCAGATACGCAGTATTTT. Translating gives CASSHEYGGASDTQYF.

This chain links TRBV30 with TRBJ2-7, with D hard to call. The CDR3 is made up of 14 amino acids. In germline, CDR1 is GTSNPN, CDR2 SVGIG (reference sequence). Trimming took 0 bases from V and 0 from J, leaving 9 bases between them. The CDR3 region is CAWSVEDFSYEQYF. DNA of the CDR3: TGTGCCTGGAGTGTAGAAGACTTCTCCTACGAGCAGTACTTC.

V is TRBV30 and J is TRBJ1-5; 10 positions match TRBD1. The CDR3 runs to 18 residues. V lost 1 base to trimming and J lost 0 bases; unmatched junction nucleotides: 9. Germline CDR1 reads GTSNPN; CDR2 reads SVGIG (reference sequence). The CDR3 DNA reads TGTGCCTGGAGTGGTGGACAGGGGGGATGGTATAGCAATCAGCCCCAGCATTTT. This sequence encodes CAWSGGQGGWYSNQPQHF.

J is TRBJ1-1 and V is TRBV5-6; D may be TRBD1 (5 bases). This CDR3 has 14 residues. Germline assignment: CDR1 SGHDT and CDR2 YYEEEE. Trimming pared 1 base from V and 4 bases from J, leaving 11 bases between. The CDR3 sequence: CASSLRVRGTEAFF. As DNA, the CDR3 is TGTGCCAGCAGCTTGAGGGTAAGGGGCACTGAAGCTTTCTTT.

The V call is TRBV5-5, the J call TRBJ2-4, with D perhaps matching TRBD1 (5 bases). The CDR3 is 13 residues long. The germline CDR1 and CDR2 sequences are SGHKS and YYEKEE (reference sequence). V lost 0 bases and J 6 bases, leaving 7 bases between the germline ends. The CDR3 sequence is CASSLGQLNIQYF. The CDR3 region has the DNA TGTGCCAGCAGCTTGGGACAGTTAAACATTCAGTACTTC.

This chain joins TRBV27 and TRBJ2-7; 9 positions agree with TRBD2. The CDR3 consists of 14 residues. Trimming took 7 bases from V and 1 from J; bases not matched to a gene: 5. Germline CDR1 and CDR2: MNHEY and SMNVEV (reference sequence). CDR3 loop: CASTPLAGSYEQYF. DNA for the CDR3: TGTGCCAGCACCCCGCTAGCGGGGTCCTACGAGCAGTACTTC.

This clone showed up just a few times. J is TRBJ1-1 and V is TRBV6-5; D uncertain. Germline V gives CDR1 MNHEY, CDR2 SVGAGI. The CDR3 covers 12 residues. V shed 1 base and J shed 11 bases, with 11 bases lying between them. The CDR3 spells CASSYYTRAAFF. The DNA of the CDR3 is TGTGCCAGCAGTTACTACACTAGGGCGGCTTTCTTT.

J is TRBJ2-7 and V is TRBV5-1, with a weak D call TRBD2 (6 bases). CDR3 length: 16 amino acids. V was trimmed by 0 bases and J by 7 bases, leaving 20 bases between them. CDR1 and CDR2 (germline): SGHRS, YFSETQ. The CDR3 protein is CASSLGDSLPSGEQYF. The CDR3 DNA is TGCGCCAGCAGCTTGGGGGACTCGCTCCCCTCGGGGGAGCAGTACTTC.

The chain uses TRBV2 and TRBJ2-7; the D gene is possibly TRBD2 (5 bases). The V gene lost 5 bases and the J gene lost 5 bases, with 16 bases spanning the gap. The CDR3 is 14 amino acids. Germline V gene sequence: CDR1 SNHLY, CDR2 FYNNEI. CDR3 region: CASSSGILDHEQYF. In nucleotides, the CDR3 is TGTGCCAGCAGTTCCGGGATCCTGGACCACGAGCAGTACTTC.

The V gene is TRBV4-3, the J gene TRBJ2-1; 9 bases agree with TRBD1. The CDR3 has 13 residues. CDR1 and CDR2 from the germline V gene are LGHNA and YSLEER. The junction had 5 bases not matched to a gene; V was cut back by 8 bases and J by 6 bases. CDR3 sequence reads: CASGGQGFNEQFF. CDR3 DNA sequence: TGCGCCAGCGGGGGACAGGGATTCAATGAGCAGTTCTTC.

V is TRBV27 and J is TRBJ1-4; possible D gene TRBD1, 5 bases. The CDR3 is 15 amino acids. The V gene's germline CDR1 is MNHEY and CDR2 SMNVEV (reference sequence). With 3 bases removed from V and 4 bases from J, the gap between germline ends came to 12 bases. CDR3 DNA sequence: TGTGCCAGCAGTTTCGGTGACAGCCTTAATGAAAAACTGTTTTTT. Its translation: CASSFGDSLNEKLFF.

The chain employs TRBV28 and TRBJ2-7, with a weak D call TRBD1 (6 bases). The V gene's germline CDR1 is MDHEN and CDR2 SYDVKM. This CDR3 comprises 13 residues. Trimming cost V 5 bases and J 4 bases, with 12 bases left between them. The CDR3 region is CASSPGQTYEQYF. The CDR3 nucleotides are TGTGCCAGCAGTCCCGGACAGACATACGAGCAGTACTTC.

The V call is TRBV10-1, the J call TRBJ1-4, with D hard to call. V was clipped by 9 bases and J by 10 bases, with 6 bases between them. CDR1 is WNHNN, CDR2 SYGVQD, per germline (reference sequence). The CDR3 totals 9 residues. The CDR3 nucleotides are TGCGCCAGTTACAGAAAACTGTTTTTT. It translates to CASYRKLFF.

This clone was seen just once. V is TRBV6-1 and J is TRBJ2-1; 7 nucleotides agree with TRBD2. This CDR3 is built from 15 residues. Germline-derived CDR1 and CDR2 are MNHNS and SASEGT. V shed 0 bases and J 4 bases; nucleotides not matched to a gene: 3. The CDR3 loop is CASSEASSGYNEQFF. The CDR3 region has the DNA TGTGCCAGCAGTGAAGCGTCTAGCGGATACAATGAGCAGTTCTTC.

The chain couples TRBV5-6 to TRBJ1-4; D may be TRBD1 (5 bases). V shed 4 bases and J shed 13 bases, with 17 bases lying between them. The V gene's germline CDR1 is SGHDT and CDR2 YYEEEE. The CDR3 length is 13 residues. The CDR3 DNA reads TGTGCCAGCAGCCCCGGACACGGCGAGGCACTGTTTTTT. This encodes CASSPGHGEALFF.

A single count supports this clone. The chain carries TRBV19 and TRBJ1-2, with TRBD1 matching 7 bases. The germline gives CDR1 LNHDA, CDR2 SQIVND (reference sequence). The CDR3 contains 14 residues. The trim removed 7 bases at V and 4 bases at J, leaving 9 bases unmatched. CDR3 coding DNA: TGTGCCAGTATTCGACAGGGCGGACTCTATGGCTACACCTTC. This gives the protein CASIRQGGLYGYTF.